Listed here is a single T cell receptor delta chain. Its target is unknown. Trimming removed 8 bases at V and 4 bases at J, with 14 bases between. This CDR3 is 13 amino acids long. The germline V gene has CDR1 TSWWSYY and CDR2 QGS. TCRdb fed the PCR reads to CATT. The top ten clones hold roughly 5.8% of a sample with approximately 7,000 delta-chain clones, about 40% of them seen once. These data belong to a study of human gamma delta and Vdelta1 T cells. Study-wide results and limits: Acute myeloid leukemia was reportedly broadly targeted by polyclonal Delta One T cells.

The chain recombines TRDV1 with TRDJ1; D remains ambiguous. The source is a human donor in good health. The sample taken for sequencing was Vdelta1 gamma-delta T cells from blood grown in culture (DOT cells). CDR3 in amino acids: CALRFTWDDKLIF. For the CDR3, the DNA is TGTGCTCTTAGATTCACTTGGGACGATAAACTCATCTTT.